The 29 T cell receptor beta chains given below trace back to one sample, sequenced in a study of blood T cell repertoires in COVID-19. Profiling relied on immunoSEQ multiplex PCR, and the TCRdb table lists in-frame clones only, not all of them. The sample consists of about 110,000 clones, less than 90% of them appearing once. Material for sequencing was peripheral blood. These receptors were taken from a human donor in a cohort sampled during active COVID-19.

The chain joins TRBV3-1 (or the pseudogene TRBV3-2) to TRBJ1-4, with D maybe TRBD1 (6 bases). The CDR3 runs to 14 residues. CDR1 and CDR2 from the germline V gene are LGHDT and YNNKEL (reference sequence). Between the trimmed V and J ends, which lost 4 bases and 3 bases, there was a span of 9 bases. CDR3 sequence reads: CASSRGQSNEKLFF. The CDR3 nucleotides read TGTGCCAGCAGCCGAGGACAGTCTAATGAAAAACTGTTTTTT.

J is TRBJ1-5 and V is TRBV15; 9 bases match TRBD1. The CDR3 is 16 residues long. Germline CDR1 LNHNV, CDR2 YYDKDF (reference sequence). Losses at the gene ends were 4 bases for V and 6 bases for J; bases not matched to a gene: 10. The CDR3 nucleotides read TGTGCCACCAGCACCTCCACAGGGGGCAGGAGTCAGCCCCAGCATTTT. Its translation is CATSTSTGGRSQPQHF. Drawing the rest from reference TRBV15 and TRBJ1-5, the complete variable domain is DAMVIQNPRYQVTQFGKPVTLSCSQTLNHNVMYWYQQKSSQAPKLLFHYYDKDFNNEADTPDNFQSRRPNTSFCFLDIRSPGLGDTAMYLCATSTSTGGRSQPQHFGDGTRLSIL.

V usage is TRBV10-3 and J usage is TRBJ2-5; TRBD1 might be the D (6 bases). V was clipped by 8 bases and J by 0 bases, with 16 bases between them. Germline CDR1 is ENHRY and CDR2 is SYGVKD. This CDR3 is 15 amino acids long. CDR3 DNA sequence: TGTGCCATCGGGGGTGGTGGACAGTACCAAGAGACCCAGTACTTC. Amino acids: CAIGGGGQYQETQYF.

The chain uses TRBV5-4 and TRBJ2-5, with 9 nucleotides matching TRBD1. The CDR3 is 14 amino acids. V shed 4 bases, J shed 4 bases, and the junction held 5 bases outside the gene matches. The germline V gene encodes CDR1 SGHNT and CDR2 YYREEE (reference sequence). CDR3 amino acids: CASSGGQGGETQYF. CDR3 nucleotides: TGTGCCAGCAGCGGGGGACAGGGTGGAGAGACCCAGTACTTC. Supplemented by reference TRBV5-4 and TRBJ2-5, the full variable domain reads ETGVTQSPTHLIKTRGQQVTLRCSSQSGHNTVSWYQQALGQGPQFIFQYYREEENGRGNFPPRFSGLQFPNYSSELNVNALELDDSALYLCASSGGQGGETQYFGPGTRLLVL.

The chain has TRBV4-1 and TRBJ2-1, with D possibly matching TRBD2 (5 bases). The V gene lost 3 bases and the J gene lost 0 bases, with 12 bases spanning the gap. CDR1 and CDR2 (germline): MGHRA, YSYEKL. This CDR3 region has 16 residues. CDR3 residues: CASSHPMGSSYNEQFF. CDR3 DNA: TGCGCCAGCAGCCATCCGATGGGGAGCTCCTACAATGAGCAGTTCTTC.

The chain has TRBV7-2 and TRBJ1-2, with D possibly TRBD1 on 6 matching bases. This CDR3 contains 14 residues. Germline CDR1 reads SGHTA; CDR2 reads FQGNSA. V was trimmed by 1 base and J by 6 bases, leaving 12 bases between them. The CDR3 nucleotides read TGTGCCAGCAGCTTAGGACAGGTCGAGAATGGCTACACCTTC. As protein: CASSLGQVENGYTF.

J is TRBJ1-2 and V is TRBV30; the match to TRBD1 covers 10 bases. The ends lost 3 bases at V and 4 bases at J; junction bases unmatched: 2. This CDR3 is built from 13 residues. Germline values: CDR1 GTSNPN, CDR2 SVGIG (reference sequence). The CDR3 sequence is CAWRGQGTYGYTF. The CDR3 DNA follows: TGTGCCTGGAGGGGACAGGGGACCTATGGCTACACCTTC. Using reference TRBV30 and TRBJ1-2 for the parts outside the CDR3, the full variable domain is SQTIHQWPATLVQPVGSPLSLECTVEGTSNPNLYWYRQAAGRGLQLLFYSVGIGQISSEVPQNLSASRPQDRQFILSSKKLLLSDSGFYLCAWRGQGTYGYTFGSGTRLTVV.

The V and J genes are TRBV10-1 and TRBJ2-7; the match to TRBD1 covers 7 bases. The CDR3 totals 14 residues. The V and J ends lost 6 bases and 6 bases, in that order; junction bases with no gene match: 11. CDR1 and CDR2 from the germline V gene are WNHNN and SYGVQD (reference sequence). The CDR3 sequence is CASSDHLRGTEQYV. CDR3 coding DNA: TGCGCCAGCAGCGATCATCTCAGGGGGACCGAGCAGTACGTC.

Points on this clone: Other nucleotide sequences from this sample produce the same CDR3. This chain joins TRBV18 and TRBJ1-5; tentatively, D is TRBD1 (5 bases). CDR1 KGHSH and CDR2 LQKENI come from the germline V gene. Trimming left V 3 bases short and J 0 bases short, with 6 bases between. The CDR3 has 14 residues. Here the CDR3 reads CASSPGGSNQPQHF. The CDR3 coding sequence is TGTGCCAGCTCACCGGGGGGTAGCAATCAGCCCCAGCATTTT.

The chain carries TRBV7-2 and TRBJ2-7, with a weak D call TRBD1 (6 bases). Trimming removed 5 bases at V and 2 bases at J, with 13 bases between. The CDR3 is 14 amino acids. Germline CDR1 and CDR2: SGHTA and FQGNSA. The CDR3: CASSRGQSTYEQYF. Here the CDR3 DNA reads TGTGCCAGCAGCCGCGGACAGAGTACCTACGAGCAGTACTTC.

This clone came up once. The chain uses TRBV27 and TRBJ2-5, with 9 bases fitting TRBD2. The CDR3 is 13 residues long. In germline, CDR1 is MNHEY, CDR2 SMNVEV (reference sequence). V lost 5 bases to trimming and J lost 9 bases; unmatched junction nucleotides: 7. In DNA form, the CDR3 reads TGTGCCAGCAGTCCTGGCGGGGGGGGGTCCCAGTACTTC. Its protein product is CASSPGGGGSQYF.

CDR3 bases: TGTGCCAGCAGTTTAGGTTCTGGGCTAGCGGGAGGAGGAGAGACCCAGTACTTC. Protein: CASSLGSGLAGGGETQYF. The rearrangement links TRBV28 to TRBJ2-5; TRBD2 agrees at 11 bases. Per the germline V gene, CDR1 is MDHEN and CDR2 is SYDVKM. The CDR3 extends over 18 amino acids. J lost 4 bases, V lost 2 bases, and 12 bases had no gene match. The full variable domain, its missing parts supplied by reference TRBV28 and TRBJ2-5, is DVKVTQSSRYLVKRTGEKVFLECVQDMDHENMFWYRQDPGLGLRLIYFSYDVKMKEKGDIPEGYSVSREKKERFSLILESASTNQTSMYLCASSLGSGLAGGGETQYFGPGTRLLVL.

The chain is built from TRBV4-1 and TRBJ1-5, with 8 bases matching TRBD1. CDR3 size: 16 residues. Germline V lookup: CDR1 MGHRA, CDR2 YSYEKL. Trimming took 3 bases from V and 0 from J; bases not matched to a gene: 4. Written as DNA, the CDR3 is TGCGCCAGCAGCCAGGGCGGACAGGGTAGCAATCAGCCCCAGCATTTT. Protein: CASSQGGQGSNQPQHF.

This clone occurred a few times. This rearrangement joins TRBV9 to TRBJ2-2; 9 bases are a match to TRBD2. V shed 0 bases and J 2 bases; nucleotides not matched to a gene: 11. The CDR3 consists of 19 residues. Germline CDR1 is SGDLS and CDR2 is YYNGEE. CDR3: CASSVVISATSGNTGELFF. In DNA, the CDR3 is TGTGCCAGCAGCGTAGTGATCTCGGCGACTAGCGGAAACACCGGGGAGCTGTTTTTT.

The J gene is TRBJ1-1, the V gene TRBV3-1 (or the pseudogene TRBV3-2); 7 bases match TRBD1. Trimming at V came to 4 bases and at J to 11 bases, leaving 10 bases not matched to a gene. Germline V gene lookup returns CDR1 LGHDT and CDR2 YNNKEL (reference sequence). This CDR3 is 13 amino acids long. In DNA form, the CDR3 reads TGTGCCAGCAGCCCCAACCGGGACAGCAGGGCTTTCTTT. The encoded protein is CASSPNRDSRAFF.

The J gene is TRBJ2-1, the V gene TRBV27, with 11 bases that match TRBD2. This CDR3 is built from 15 residues. V trimming: 7 bases; J trimming: 8 bases; junction bases outside the gene matches: 10. CDR1 is MNHEY, CDR2 SMNVEV, per germline (reference sequence). The CDR3 DNA is TGTGCCAGCAAGTTAGCGGGAGGGCCTCCCGATGAGCAGTTCTTC. Its protein is CASKLAGGPPDEQFF.

This chain links TRBV6-5 with TRBJ1-2; 10 bases line up with TRBD1. Losses at the gene ends were 9 bases for V and 5 bases for J; bases not matched to a gene: 9. Germline V lookup: CDR1 MNHEY, CDR2 SVGAGI. The CDR3 length is 14 residues. CDR3 region: CASSRRGQGYGYTF. The CDR3 region has the DNA TGTGCCAGTAGCCGCCGGGGACAGGGGTATGGCTACACCTTC.

V and J are TRBV19 and TRBJ1-5; 7 bases map to TRBD1. Trimming removed 11 bases from V and 3 bases from J; junction bases left unmatched: 10. The CDR3 covers 14 residues. Germline V CDR1 and CDR2: LNHDA, SQIVND (reference sequence). The CDR3 here is CACNRGQYNQPQHF. CDR3 sequence (DNA): TGTGCCTGCAACAGGGGACAGTACAATCAGCCCCAGCATTTT.

The chain joins TRBV6-2 or TRBV6-3 to TRBJ1-2, with 8 bases aligning to TRBD1. This CDR3 is 17 amino acids long. In germline, CDR1 is MNHEY, CDR2 SVGEGT. Losses at the gene ends were 4 bases for V and 4 bases for J; bases not matched to a gene: 14. The chain's CDR3 is CASSSTPSRGLSYGYTF. DNA of the CDR3: TGTGCCAGCAGTTCCACCCCCAGCAGGGGGCTCTCCTATGGCTACACCTTC.

This chain uses TRBV28 with TRBJ2-3; 14 bases line up with TRBD2. Germline assignment: CDR1 MDHEN and CDR2 SYDVKM. V lost 4 bases to trimming and J lost 2 bases; unmatched junction nucleotides: 5. CDR3 length: 17 amino acids. CDR3 sequence: CASSSPGLAGDTDTQYF. CDR3 DNA: TGTGCCAGCAGTTCACCGGGACTAGCGGGAGACACAGATACGCAGTATTTT.

The chain uses TRBV7-2 and TRBJ1-5, with unresolved D. Trimming cost V 1 base and J 0 bases, with 19 bases left between them. The CDR3 is 19 residues long. Germline loops: CDR1 SGHTA, CDR2 FQGNSA. Here the CDR3 reads CASSLEVRKHYLSNQPQHF. The CDR3 DNA reads as TGTGCCAGCAGCTTAGAGGTCAGAAAACACTACCTTAGCAATCAGCCCCAGCATTTT.

This sequence joins TRBV9 and TRBJ1-6, with D perhaps TRBD1 (6 bases). Trimming left V 1 base short and J 4 bases short, with 9 bases between. The germline V gene has CDR1 SGDLS and CDR2 YYNGEE. The CDR3 spans 15 residues. The CDR3 DNA reads as TGTGCCAGCAGCGTAAGGACAGATTATAATTCACCCCTCCACTTT. It specifies CASSVRTDYNSPLHF.

The rearrangement uses TRBV19 and TRBJ1-5; D gene unclear. This CDR3 comprises 15 residues. The germline CDR1 and CDR2 sequences are LNHDA and SQIVND (reference sequence). Trimming left V 1 base short and J 0 bases short, with 7 bases between. CDR3 region: CASSIVSYSNQPQHF. CDR3 nucleotide sequence: TGTGCCAGTAGTATAGTGTCGTATAGCAATCAGCCCCAGCATTTT.

CDR3 sequence (DNA): TGTGCCAGCAGGTCGGGACTACAAGAGACCCAGTACTTC. Amino acid sequence: CASRSGLQETQYF. The gene calls are TRBV6-6 and TRBJ2-5; 7 bases match TRBD2. The CDR3 sequence is 13 residues long. V shed 6 bases and J 2 bases; nucleotides not matched to a gene: 3. Per germline, CDR1 MNHNY and CDR2 SVGAGI (reference sequence).

The chain combines TRBV29-1 with TRBJ2-3; 11 nucleotides line up with TRBD2. This CDR3 has 17 residues. Germline values: CDR1 SQVTM, CDR2 ANQGSEA. V lost 7 bases and J lost 1; bases outside the gene matches: 13. CDR3 region: CSGGFSGRALGTDTQYF. DNA for the CDR3: TGCAGCGGAGGATTTAGCGGGAGGGCCCTCGGCACAGATACGCAGTATTTT.

V is TRBV7-2 and J is TRBJ2-3, with TRBD2 matching over 10 bases. This CDR3 is built from 16 residues. Germline V gene sequence: CDR1 SGHTA, CDR2 FQGNSA. V dropped 6 bases and J dropped 9; count of bases not matched to a gene: 15. The CDR3 sequence: CASSYDTSGVKQTQYF. CDR3 in DNA: TGTGCCAGCAGTTACGATACTAGCGGGGTTAAACAGACGCAGTATTTT.

The chain joins TRBV6-8 to TRBJ2-5, with TRBD2 matching over 11 bases. Germline values: CDR1 MNHGY, CDR2 SAAAGT. CDR3 length: 17 amino acids. After removal of 10 bases from V and 3 bases from J, the junction contained 16 bases not matched to a gene. The DNA for the CDR3 is TGTGCCAACCTTAAGGGGGGGACTAGCGGATGGGAAGAGACCCAGTACTTC. Amino acid sequence: CANLKGGTSGWEETQYF.

The chain carries TRBV7-6 and TRBJ2-3; TRBD2 aligns across 10 bases. V was clipped by 1 base and J by 4 bases; unmatched bases: 5. The CDR3 spans 16 residues. Germline V gene sequence: CDR1 SGHVS, CDR2 FNYEAQ. This chain's CDR3 is CASSLVPSGSSDTQYF. DNA for the CDR3: TGTGCCAGCAGCTTAGTTCCTAGCGGGAGTTCAGATACGCAGTATTTT.

CDR3 in amino acids: CASSAGGSNSGNTIYF. DNA for the CDR3: TGTGCCAGCAGTGCTGGGGGGTCGAACTCTGGAAACACCATATATTTT. The chain couples TRBV6-1 to TRBJ1-3, with D possibly matching TRBD1 (5 bases). Trimming took 4 bases from V and 0 from J, leaving 13 bases between them. This CDR3 region has 16 residues. Germline V gene data show CDR1 as MNHNS and CDR2 as SASEGT.